The next 27 T cell receptor beta chains were all read from a single sample in a study of blood T cells in healthy people across ages. Alongside a J-beta primer mix, a sample-barcoded 5' primer served in a second PCR lasting about 6 to 12 cycles. TCRdb used MiXCR to reprocess the 5' RACE reads, holding one entry per CDR3 protein. The top ten clones hold 20% to 25% of a sample with hundreds of thousands of distinct CDR3 sequences, roughly 64% of them seen once. The sequencing input was blood. The receptors originated from a man under 40 in good health.

This clonotype was seen only a few times. The rearrangement uses TRBV19 and TRBJ2-1, with 8 bases fitting TRBD1. The CDR3 totals 12 residues. In germline, CDR1 is LNHDA, CDR2 SQIVND (reference sequence). V gave up 5 bases and J gave up 10 bases; unmatched junction bases: 4. For the CDR3, the DNA is TGTGCCAGTAGTTCCGACAGGGGCGAGCAGTTCTTC. Amino acid sequence: CASSSDRGEQFF.

The V and J genes are TRBV6-1 and TRBJ1-4; D is unclear. Germline CDR1 reads MNHNS; CDR2 reads SASEGT. V lost 7 bases, J lost 13 bases, and 13 bases lay in between. The CDR3 extends over 11 amino acids. The CDR3 is CASTTTGGLFF. CDR3 nucleotide sequence: TGTGCCAGCACCACGACCGGCGGACTGTTTTTT.

This rearrangement joins TRBV20-1 to TRBJ2-1; TRBD2 might be the D (6 bases). Germline lookup yields CDR1 DFQATT and CDR2 SNEGSKA (reference sequence). Trimming shortened V by 0 bases and J by 3 bases, and 12 bases separated the two germline ends. This CDR3 has 15 amino acids. CDR3 in DNA: TGCAGTGCTAGAGATCAGCGGGTGAGCTACAATGAGCAGTTCTTC. Encoded protein: CSARDQRVSYNEQFF.

The V gene is TRBV6-5, the J gene TRBJ1-5; D is undetermined. This CDR3 spans 12 amino acids. The V end lost 6 bases, the J end lost 7 bases, and 10 bases lay between the germline ends. CDR1 is MNHEY, CDR2 SVGAGI, per germline. This CDR3 is CASRLPGQPQHF. CDR3 bases: TGTGCCAGCAGACTACCGGGCCAGCCCCAGCATTTT.

The V gene is TRBV7-2, the J gene TRBJ2-6; D remains ambiguous. The CDR3 spans 14 residues. Trimming left V 7 bases short and J 0 bases short, with 7 bases between. From germline, CDR1 is SGHTA and CDR2 FQGNSA. CDR3 in DNA: TGTGCCAGCAAGTCTCGCTCTGGGGCCAACGTCCTGACTTTC. Its protein product is CASKSRSGANVLTF.

The chain recombines TRBV29-1 with TRBJ2-3; D gene ambiguous. The ends were cut back, 4 bases at V and 2 bases at J, with 10 bases in the middle. Per germline, CDR1 SQVTM and CDR2 ANQGSEA. This CDR3 comprises 13 residues. The CDR3 here is CSVAAIHTDTQYF. DNA for the CDR3: TGCAGCGTTGCAGCCATTCACACAGATACGCAGTATTTT.

This clonotype was found a few times. The CDR3 coding sequence is TGTGCCAGCAGCCGTGAGAATAGATACGAGCAGTACTTC. Protein sequence: CASSRENRYEQYF. The chain recombines TRBV3-1 with TRBJ2-7; D unresolved. The CDR3 is 13 residues long. Germline CDR1 and CDR2: LGHDT and YNNKEL (reference sequence). Trimming left V 4 bases short and J 4 bases short, with 11 bases between.

The CDR3 coding sequence is TGTGCCAGCAGTGAAGGACAGCCCTACGAGCAGTACTTC. It translates to CASSEGQPYEQYF. This chain connects TRBV2 to TRBJ2-7, with a tentative D call TRBD1 (5 bases). V gave up 1 base and J gave up 2 bases, with 6 bases separating them. This CDR3 is built from 13 residues. CDR1 is SNHLY and CDR2 is FYNNEI in the germline V gene.

This clonotype was counted only a few times. The chain recombines TRBV7-2 with TRBJ1-6; D not certain. CDR1 and CDR2 from the germline V gene are SGHTA and FQGNSA. Trimming removed 1 base at V and 9 bases at J, with 4 bases between. The CDR3 has 12 amino acids. Here the CDR3 DNA reads TGTGCCAGCAGCTTAGATCTTTCACCCCTCCACTTT. This translates into CASSLDLSPLHF. The complete variable domain, with remaining parts taken from reference TRBV7-2 and TRBJ1-6, reads GAGVSQSPSNKVTEKGKDVELRCDPISGHTALYWYRQSLGQGLEFLIYFQGNSAPDKSGLPSDRFSAERTGGSVSTLTIQRTQQEDSAVYLCASSLDLSPLHFGNGTRLTVT.

The chain recombines TRBV7-2 with TRBJ2-5; 9 bases match TRBD1. The DNA end lines up better with TRBJ2-7; the J call may be wrong. CDR1 SGHTA and CDR2 FQGNSA come from the germline V gene. CDR3 size: 16 residues. CDR3 DNA sequence: TGTGCCAGCAGCTCCAGGACAGGGGTAGGAACCTACGAGCAGTACTTC. Translated, it gives CASSSRTGVGTYEQYF.

This clonotype occurred once. The genes are TRBV7-9 and TRBJ2-6, with D possibly matching TRBD1 (6 bases). Germline lookup yields CDR1 SEHNR and CDR2 FQNEAQ (reference sequence). This CDR3 region has 18 residues. V lost 4 bases, J lost 1 base, and 17 bases lay in between. The CDR3 is CASSSSPGDPSGANVLTF. CDR3 sequence (DNA): TGTGCCAGCAGCTCTAGTCCAGGGGACCCTTCTGGGGCCAACGTCCTGACTTTC.

This clonotype was seen a few times. V gene TRBV7-9 combines with J gene TRBJ1-2; maybe TRBD1 (6 bases). The CDR3 has 15 amino acids. Trimming took off 6 bases at V and 2 bases at J, with 16 bases between the two ends. Germline CDR1 SEHNR, CDR2 FQNEAQ (reference sequence). CDR3: CASSPSGGQNYGYTF. The CDR3 DNA is TGTGCCAGCAGTCCGAGTGGGGGGCAGAACTATGGCTACACCTTC.

Only a few counts were recorded for this clonotype. The chain carries TRBV20-1 and TRBJ2-7; 8 bases line up with TRBD2. This CDR3 spans 12 amino acids. Germline V gives CDR1 DFQATT, CDR2 SNEGSKA (reference sequence). The V segment lost 6 bases and the J segment 7 bases; nucleotides outside the gene matches: 8. The CDR3 bases are TGCAGTGCAGTTCCGGGACTAGGGGAGCAGTACTTC. It encodes CSAVPGLGEQYF.

The CDR3 coding sequence is TGTGCCAGCAGCCATGACGGGAGCACTGAAGCTTTCTTT. Encoded protein: CASSHDGSTEAFF. The chain combines TRBV3-1 with TRBJ1-1; D gene unclear. With 3 bases removed from V and 4 bases from J, the gap between germline ends came to 9 bases. Germline loops: CDR1 LGHDT, CDR2 YNNKEL (reference sequence). This CDR3 spans 13 amino acids.

Points on this clonotype: This could be a read error, since a much larger clone is one nucleotide away. The CDR3 DNA follows: TGCAGTGCTAGTTGGGCCTACGAGCAGTACTTC. Its protein product is CSASWAYEQYF. The genes are TRBV20-1 and TRBJ2-4; the D is unclear. The J call is uncertain, as TRBJ2-7 better fits the DNA end. Germline loops: CDR1 DFQATT, CDR2 SNEGSKA (reference sequence). The CDR3 consists of 11 residues.

This clonotype was seen more than once but under ten times. This rearrangement joins TRBV19 to TRBJ2-4, with 12 bases aligning to TRBD1. The germline V gene encodes CDR1 LNHDA and CDR2 SQIVND (reference sequence). The CDR3 contains 14 residues. The V gene end was trimmed by 6 bases and the J gene end by 4 bases; junction bases not matched to a gene: 1. The CDR3 DNA follows: TGTGCCAGTAGGGGACAGGGGGCGAAAAACATTCAGTACTTC. Its translation: CASRGQGAKNIQYF.

The table lists this clonotype with a count of one. It may be a read error: a sequence one base away is much more abundant. The rearrangement links TRBV7-2 to TRBJ2-7; a possible D gene is TRBD2 (5 bases). The CDR3 sequence is 17 residues long. The germline CDR1 and CDR2 sequences are SGHTA and FQGNSA. CDR3 nucleotides: TGTGCCAGCAGCGCAAGCCCAGGACGGAGGAGCTCCTACGAGCAGAACTTC. Amino acid sequence: CASSASPGRRSSYEQNF.

The J gene is TRBJ1-4, the V gene TRBV7-9; 8 bases line up with TRBD1. V dropped 7 bases and J dropped 3; count of bases not matched to a gene: 13. Germline lookup yields CDR1 SEHNR and CDR2 FQNEAQ (reference sequence). This CDR3 comprises 17 residues. This chain's CDR3 is CASKYHGRTGPNEKLFF. CDR3 sequence (DNA): TGTGCCAGCAAGTACCATGGGAGGACAGGGCCTAATGAAAAACTGTTTTTT.

The rearrangement links TRBV6-1 to TRBJ2-7; 8 bases align to TRBD2. Germline V CDR1 and CDR2: MNHNS, SASEGT. The length of the CDR3 is 16 residues. The V and J ends lost 4 bases and 3 bases, in that order; junction bases with no gene match: 11. The CDR3 bases are TGTGCCAGCAGTGGCGGGTGGCGGGGGGCTTTCTACGAGCAGTACTTC. Its protein is CASSGGWRGAFYEQYF.

This clonotype showed up just a few times. The genes are TRBV10-3 and TRBJ1-2; no clear D. Trimming left V 3 bases short and J 4 bases short, with 12 bases between. This CDR3 has 14 residues. The germline V gene has CDR1 ENHRY and CDR2 SYGVKD. CDR3 bases: TGTGCCATCAGTGATTCTGAAATAGGCTATGGCTACACCTTC. Amino acid sequence: CAISDSEIGYGYTF.

This clonotype is a singleton in its sample. The rearrangement links TRBV3-1 to TRBJ2-2; D is ambiguous. Trimming cost V 8 bases and J 9 bases, with 16 bases left between them. The CDR3 contains 13 residues. The germline gives CDR1 LGHDT, CDR2 YNNKEL (reference sequence). Here the CDR3 reads CASSNGDFRELFF. The CDR3 DNA is TGTGCCAGCTCCAACGGTGATTTCAGGGAGCTGTTTTTT.

This chain links TRBV7-2 with TRBJ1-5, with TRBD1 as a possible D gene (5 bases). Looked up from germline, CDR1 is SGHTA and CDR2 is FQGNSA. V lost 3 bases and J lost 7, with 13 bases in between. The CDR3 totals 14 residues. For the CDR3, the DNA is TGTGCCAGCAGCTTCTCGACAGTGGAACAGCCCCAGCATTTT. It encodes CASSFSTVEQPQHF. Combining the CDR3 with reference TRBV7-2 and TRBJ1-5 gives the whole variable domain GAGVSQSPSNKVTEKGKDVELRCDPISGHTALYWYRQSLGQGLEFLIYFQGNSAPDKSGLPSDRFSAERTGGSVSTLTIQRTQQEDSAVYLCASSFSTVEQPQHFGDGTRLSIL.

The rearrangement joins TRBV11-2 to TRBJ2-3; a possible D gene is TRBD2 (7 bases). V was pared by 0 bases and J by 9 bases, with 16 bases between. Germline assignment: CDR1 SGHAT and CDR2 FQNNGV. The CDR3 length is 15 residues. This CDR3 reads CASSLERGGLRTQYF. CDR3 nucleotides: TGTGCCAGCAGCTTAGAGAGGGGGGGGCTTCGAACGCAGTATTTT.

This rearrangement joins TRBV12-3 or TRBV12-4 to TRBJ2-1; 9 bases match TRBD2. Trimming at V came to 1 base and at J to 10 bases, leaving 8 bases not matched to a gene. The CDR3 is made up of 15 amino acids. This chain's CDR3 is CASSLVASGVGEQFF. CDR3 bases: TGTGCCAGCAGTTTAGTTGCTAGCGGGGTGGGCGAGCAGTTCTTC.

The chain is built from TRBV6-1 and TRBJ1-6; D remains unclear. CDR1 and CDR2 (germline): MNHNS, SASEGT. This CDR3 contains 12 residues. Trimming stripped 11 bases from V and 5 bases from J, with 10 bases between. CDR3 amino acids: CALSGDNSPLHF. The CDR3, as DNA: TGTGCCTTAAGCGGAGATAATTCACCCCTCCACTTT.

This clonotype was observed a few times. This chain links TRBV4-3 with TRBJ2-4, with D possibly being TRBD2 (6 bases). CDR1 and CDR2 from the germline V gene are LGHNA and YSLEER. Trimming left V 0 bases short and J 9 bases short, with 15 bases between. There are 15 residues in the CDR3. The CDR3 nucleotides read TGCGCCAGCAGCCAAGATCTGGCGGCCGGGGGCATTCAGTACTTC. It specifies CASSQDLAAGGIQYF.

A few counts support this clonotype. This rearrangement joins TRBV3-1 to TRBJ1-2; D is possibly TRBD1 (6 bases). CDR1 is LGHDT, CDR2 YNNKEL, per germline (reference sequence). V was cut by 1 base and J by 6 bases, with 15 bases left in between. The CDR3 is made up of 15 amino acids. CDR3 region: CASSQALQGFNGYTF. In DNA form, the CDR3 reads TGTGCCAGCAGCCAAGCCTTACAGGGATTTAATGGCTACACCTTC.